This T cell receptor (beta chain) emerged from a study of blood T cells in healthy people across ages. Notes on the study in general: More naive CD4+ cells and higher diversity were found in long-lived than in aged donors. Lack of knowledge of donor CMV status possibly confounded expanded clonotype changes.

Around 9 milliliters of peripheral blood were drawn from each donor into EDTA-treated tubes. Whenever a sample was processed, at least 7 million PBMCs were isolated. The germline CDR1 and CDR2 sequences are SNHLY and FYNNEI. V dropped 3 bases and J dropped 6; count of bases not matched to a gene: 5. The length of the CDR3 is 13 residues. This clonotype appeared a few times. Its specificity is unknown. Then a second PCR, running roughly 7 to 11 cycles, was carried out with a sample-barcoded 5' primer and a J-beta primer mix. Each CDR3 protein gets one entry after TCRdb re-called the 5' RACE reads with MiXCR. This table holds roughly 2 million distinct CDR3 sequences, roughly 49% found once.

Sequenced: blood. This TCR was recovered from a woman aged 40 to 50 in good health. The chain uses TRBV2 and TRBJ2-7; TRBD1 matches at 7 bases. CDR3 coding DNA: TGTGCCAGCAGTGATACAGGGGCGGGCGAGCAGTACTTC. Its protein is CASSDTGAGEQYF.